The present T cell receptor beta chain was sequenced within a study of neurological immune-mediated disorders. Unsorted libraries used 2 million PBMCs kept at -80 degrees C. Over 200 million TCR-beta sequences (from 15-18 subjects) were yielded by each sequencing run. TCRdb independently ran MiXCR on the 5' RACE reads; one entry per CDR3 protein. The sample lists some 53,000 distinct CDR3 sequences, roughly 17% occurring once. CDR1 is SEHNR and CDR2 is FQNEAQ in the germline V gene (reference sequence). Germline trimming cut 5 bases from V and 3 bases from J; bases unmatched to any gene: 4. The CDR3 spans 14 residues. Many counts were recorded for this clonotype.

The clonotype originates from a man aged 60 to 69 in good health. Sequenced input: PBMCs. The J gene is TRBJ2-1, the V gene TRBV7-9, with TRBD2 matching over 7 bases. This CDR3 is CASSRGDYYNEQFF. In DNA, the CDR3 is TGTGCCAGCAGCCGAGGGGACTACTACAATGAGCAGTTCTTC.